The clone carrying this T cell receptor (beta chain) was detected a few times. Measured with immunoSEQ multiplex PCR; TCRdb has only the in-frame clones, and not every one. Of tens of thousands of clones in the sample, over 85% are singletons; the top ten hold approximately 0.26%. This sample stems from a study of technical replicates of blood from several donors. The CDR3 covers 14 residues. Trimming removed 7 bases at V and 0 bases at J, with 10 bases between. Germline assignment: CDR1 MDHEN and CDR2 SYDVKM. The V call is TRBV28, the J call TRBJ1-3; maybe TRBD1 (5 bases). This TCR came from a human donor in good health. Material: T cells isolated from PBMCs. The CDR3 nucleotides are TGTGCCAGCAATCAGGGAACCTCTGGAAACACCATATATTTT. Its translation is CASNQGTSGNTIYF.